A single sample is the source of the 4 T cell receptor beta chains below, sequenced in a study of blood T cells in healthy people across ages. The use of a sample-barcoded 5' primer and a J-beta primer mix characterized a second PCR of roughly 6 to 11 cycles. TCRdb used MiXCR to reprocess the 5' RACE reads, holding one entry per CDR3 protein. Found here are fewer than 800,000 distinct CDR3 sequences, less than 40% of them singletons; the top ten hold just over 15%. The sequenced material came from blood. The source is a woman aged 80 or over in good health.

This clonotype was observed at least ten times. The chain has TRBV18 and TRBJ1-2; 8 bases are shared with TRBD1. The V and J ends lost 3 bases and 1 base, in that order; junction bases with no gene match: 4. Germline V gives CDR1 KGHSH, CDR2 LQKENI. The CDR3 is made up of 15 amino acids. In nucleotides, the CDR3 is TGTGCCAGCTCACCGATGGACAGGGTTAACTATGGCTACACCTTC. Translation gives CASSPMDRVNYGYTF. The whole variable domain, filled in from reference TRBV18 and TRBJ1-2, reads NAGVMQNPRHLVRRRGQEARLRCSPMKGHSHVYWYRQLPEEGLKFMVYLQKENIIDESGMPKERFSAEFPKEGPSILRIQQVVRGDSAAYFCASSPMDRVNYGYTFGSGTRLTVV.

The genes are TRBV5-1 and TRBJ2-4; D ambiguous. The germline V gene has CDR1 SGHRS and CDR2 YFSETQ. The length of the CDR3 is 15 residues. V shed 2 bases and J shed 5 bases, with 14 bases lying between them. In nucleotides, the CDR3 is TGCGCCAGCAGCTTAGCCCCTGGTGTCCAAAACATTCAGTACTTC. Protein sequence: CASSLAPGVQNIQYF.

The V gene is TRBV5-6, the J gene TRBJ1-1, with 7 bases lining up with TRBD1. The CDR3 has 17 amino acids. Germline values: CDR1 SGHDT, CDR2 YYEEEE. V shed 4 bases and J 0 bases; nucleotides not matched to a gene: 12. The CDR3 nucleotides are TGTGCCAGCAGCCCCTCCCGAGGGGGCAACATGAACACTGAAGCTTTCTTT. Translation: CASSPSRGGNMNTEAFF. Combining the CDR3 with reference TRBV5-6 and TRBJ1-1 gives the whole variable domain DAGVTQSPTHLIKTRGQQVTLRCSPKSGHDTVSWYQQALGQGPQFIFQYYEEEERQRGNFPDRFSGHQFPNYSSELNVNALLLGDSALYLCASSPSRGGNMNTEAFFGQGTRLTVV.

This clonotype was found many times. A junction end diverges from the germline sequence, so it may reflect a read error. The chain couples TRBV28 to TRBJ2-3; perhaps TRBD1 as D (6 bases). Germline loops: CDR1 MDHEN, CDR2 SYDVKM. The CDR3 runs to 15 residues. CDR3 amino acids: CASSLSGQDDNTQYF. The CDR3 DNA reads as TGTGCCAGCAGCTTATCGGGACAAGATGATAATACGCAGTATTTT.